Listed below are T cell receptor beta chains from one sample, sequenced in a study of T-cell reconstitution after alpha-beta-depleted transplantation in children. TCRdb re-analysed the PCR reads in MiXCR, keeping a single row per CDR3 protein. The sample has around 370,000 distinct CDR3 sequences, 9% to 12% seen once; the top ten hold 2% to 3%. Material: PBMCs from the stem cell graft donor, obtained from the stem cell graft. The receptors derive from a human donor who donated a stem cell graft to a child with acute lymphoblastic leukemia. CDR3s include the opening cysteine and the closing phenylalanine or tryptophan. Each record gives: J gene, clone size, V gene, CDR3 length, D gene, CDR3 DNA, CDR3 protein. A D gene is named only where the DNA matches it firmly. Only some rows state a clone size, as once, few, many or a class for expanded clones.

J gene: TRBJ2-1
clone size: -
V gene: TRBV4-2
CDR3 length: 17
D gene: TRBD2
CDR3 DNA: TGTGCCAGCAGCCAAGACCCTAGCGGGAGTGGTTTCTATGAGCAGTTCTTC
CDR3 protein: CASSQDPSGSGFYEQFF

J gene: TRBJ2-1
clone size: few
V gene: TRBV6-5
CDR3 length: 15
D gene: -
CDR3 DNA: TGTGCCAGCAGGTTAGACGGTAACTCCTACAATGAGCAGTTCTTC
CDR3 protein: CASRLDGNSYNEQFF

J gene: TRBJ2-3
clone size: -
V gene: TRBV9
CDR3 length: 15
D gene: -
CDR3 DNA: TGTGCCAGCGCGCAGTCCGGGGGACGCACAGATACGCAGTATTTT
CDR3 protein: CASAQSGGRTDTQYF

J gene: TRBJ2-7
clone size: -
V gene: TRBV5-5
CDR3 length: 16
D gene: -
CDR3 DNA: TGTGCCAGCAGCTTGGGGGGAGATACGGCGGGGTACGAGCAGTACTTC
CDR3 protein: CASSLGGDTAGYEQYF

J gene: TRBJ2-1
clone size: -
V gene: TRBV4-2
CDR3 length: 13
D gene: -
CDR3 DNA: TGTGCCAGCAGCCAAGATAGCGTCAATGAGCAGTTCTTC
CDR3 protein: CASSQDSVNEQFF

J gene: TRBJ2-5
clone size: -
V gene: TRBV27
CDR3 length: 14
D gene: TRBD2
CDR3 DNA: TGTGCCAGCGGCCCCGCGGGAGGTGAGGAGACCCAGTACTTC
CDR3 protein: CASGPAGGEETQYF

J gene: TRBJ2-7
clone size: many
V gene: TRBV28
CDR3 length: 12
D gene: TRBD1
CDR3 DNA: TGTGCCAGCAGTTCGACAGGGAACGAGCAGTACTTC
CDR3 protein: CASSSTGNEQYF

J gene: TRBJ2-7
clone size: -
V gene: TRBV20-1
CDR3 length: 16
D gene: TRBD2
CDR3 DNA: TGCAGTGCTAGAGATCCGTCTCCAGCGGGAGGCTACGAGCAGTACTTC
CDR3 protein: CSARDPSPAGGYEQYF

J gene: TRBJ1-4
clone size: few
V gene: TRBV28
CDR3 length: 14
D gene: -
CDR3 DNA: TGTGCCAGCAGACCCCTGAGGGGTCCCGAAAAACTGTTTTTT
CDR3 protein: CASRPLRGPEKLFF

J gene: TRBJ2-5
clone size: -
V gene: TRBV3-1
CDR3 length: 22
D gene: TRBD2
CDR3 DNA: TGTGCCAGCACCCAGAAAGAGGGGGGCTCGGGACTAGCGCCTTTATACCAAGAGACCCAGTACTTC
CDR3 protein: CASTQKEGGSGLAPLYQETQYF

J gene: TRBJ2-6
clone size: few
V gene: TRBV3-1
CDR3 length: 17
D gene: TRBD1
CDR3 DNA: TGTGCCAGCAGCCCGCGGACAGGGGGCTCTGGGGCCAACGTCCTGACTTTC
CDR3 protein: CASSPRTGGSGANVLTF

J gene: TRBJ2-5
clone size: few
V gene: TRBV7-9
CDR3 length: 15
D gene: TRBD1
CDR3 DNA: TGTGCCAGCAGCGCCCGACAGGGGGCACAAGAGACCCAGTACTTC
CDR3 protein: CASSARQGAQETQYF

J gene: TRBJ2-7
clone size: many
V gene: TRBV10-3
CDR3 length: 17
D gene: TRBD2
CDR3 DNA: TGTGCCATCAGTGGCGGACTAGCGGGAGGCGCGATAGTGGAGCAGTACTTC
CDR3 protein: CAISGGLAGGAIVEQYF

J gene: TRBJ1-5
clone size: few
V gene: TRBV6-1
CDR3 length: 14
D gene: -
CDR3 DNA: TGTGCCAGCAGTGAATTTGGCTCCAATCAGCCCCAGCATTTT
CDR3 protein: CASSEFGSNQPQHF

J gene: TRBJ2-5
clone size: few
V gene: TRBV5-1
CDR3 length: 16
D gene: TRBD2
CDR3 DNA: TGCGCCAGCAGATCCTCCCTTAGCGGGAGTGGGGGGACCCAGTACTTC
CDR3 protein: CASRSSLSGSGGTQYF

J gene: TRBJ2-1
clone size: few
V gene: TRBV10-3
CDR3 length: 15
D gene: TRBD2
CDR3 DNA: TGTGCCATCAGTGAGCCTAGCGGAATTTACAATGAGCAGTTCTTC
CDR3 protein: CAISEPSGIYNEQFF

J gene: TRBJ1-5
clone size: -
V gene: TRBV5-1
CDR3 length: 14
D gene: TRBD1
CDR3 DNA: TGCGCCAGCAGCTTTGGACAGGGGAATGAGCCCCAGCATTTT
CDR3 protein: CASSFGQGNEPQHF

J gene: TRBJ2-5
clone size: -
V gene: TRBV29-1
CDR3 length: 15
D gene: TRBD1
CDR3 DNA: TGCAGCGTGATACCGCCTGACAGGGCTCAAGAGACCCAGTACTTC
CDR3 protein: CSVIPPDRAQETQYF

J gene: TRBJ2-7
clone size: few
V gene: TRBV4-3
CDR3 length: 13
D gene: -
CDR3 DNA: TGCGCCAGCGGCAGGGGACGGGCCTACGAGCAGTACTTC
CDR3 protein: CASGRGRAYEQYF

J gene: TRBJ2-3
clone size: few
V gene: TRBV7-3
CDR3 length: 14
D gene: -
CDR3 DNA: TGTGCCAGCAGCTTACTAGGAAACACAGATACGCAGTATTTT
CDR3 protein: CASSLLGNTDTQYF

J gene: TRBJ2-5
clone size: -
V gene: TRBV20-1
CDR3 length: 13
D gene: -
CDR3 DNA: TGCAGTGCTAGTTTGCATCGACAAGAGACCCAGTACTTC
CDR3 protein: CSASLHRQETQYF

J gene: TRBJ2-5
clone size: few
V gene: TRBV7-9
CDR3 length: 15
D gene: TRBD1
CDR3 DNA: TGTGCCAGCAGCCTAAGGGACAGCCAACAAGAGACCCAGTACTTC
CDR3 protein: CASSLRDSQQETQYF

J gene: TRBJ2-7
clone size: -
V gene: TRBV7-9
CDR3 length: 15
D gene: TRBD1
CDR3 DNA: TGTGCCAGCAGCCCTCGGGACAGGTCAACCTACGAGCAGTACTTC
CDR3 protein: CASSPRDRSTYEQYF

J gene: TRBJ2-7
clone size: many
V gene: TRBV5-1
CDR3 length: 14
D gene: TRBD2
CDR3 DNA: TGCGCCAGCAGCTTCGCGGGAGGGGACTACGAGCAGTACTTC
CDR3 protein: CASSFAGGDYEQYF

J gene: TRBJ1-4
clone size: many
V gene: TRBV20-1
CDR3 length: 16
D gene: -
CDR3 DNA: TGCAGTGCTAGAGATACAGGCGCCTCAACTAATGAAAAACTGTTTTTT
CDR3 protein: CSARDTGASTNEKLFF

J gene: TRBJ2-3
clone size: -
V gene: TRBV28
CDR3 length: 15
D gene: TRBD2
CDR3 DNA: TGTGCCAGCAGTTTCCAGCGGGAGGTCCCAGATACGCAGTATTTT
CDR3 protein: CASSFQREVPDTQYF

J gene: TRBJ2-5
clone size: few
V gene: TRBV5-1
CDR3 length: 13
D gene: -
CDR3 DNA: TGCGCCAGTGGCACCGGGAGCCAAGAGACCCAGTACTTC
CDR3 protein: CASGTGSQETQYF

J gene: TRBJ2-1
clone size: -
V gene: TRBV20-1
CDR3 length: 14
D gene: TRBD2
CDR3 DNA: TGCAGTAAAGATTGGCGGGAGGCTCTGAATGAGCAGTTCTTC
CDR3 protein: CSKDWREALNEQFF

J gene: TRBJ1-1
clone size: -
V gene: TRBV4-2
CDR3 length: 13
D gene: -
CDR3 DNA: TGTGCCAGCAGCCGTACCGAAAACACTGAAGCTTTCTTT
CDR3 protein: CASSRTENTEAFF

J gene: TRBJ2-1
clone size: -
V gene: TRBV2
CDR3 length: 12
D gene: -
CDR3 DNA: TGTGCCAGCAGAGGACTACTTGGGGAGCAGTTCTTC
CDR3 protein: CASRGLLGEQFF

J gene: TRBJ1-4
clone size: few
V gene: TRBV10-3
CDR3 length: 15
D gene: -
CDR3 DNA: TGTGCCATCAGTGATGTGGGAGCAACTAATGAAAAACTGTTTTTT
CDR3 protein: CAISDVGATNEKLFF

J gene: TRBJ2-3
clone size: few
V gene: TRBV7-9
CDR3 length: 16
D gene: TRBD2
CDR3 DNA: TGTGCCAGCAGCACTACGATAGCGGGAGGCACAGATACGCAGTATTTT
CDR3 protein: CASSTTIAGGTDTQYF

J gene: TRBJ2-5
clone size: -
V gene: TRBV9
CDR3 length: 16
D gene: TRBD2
CDR3 DNA: TGTGCCAGCAGCGCGGCCCGGACTAGCGCCCAAGAGACCCAGTACTTC
CDR3 protein: CASSAARTSAQETQYF

J gene: TRBJ1-1
clone size: few
V gene: TRBV12-3/TRBV12-4
CDR3 length: 16
D gene: TRBD1
CDR3 DNA: TGTGCCAGCAGTTCACCCTCCGGGACAGTGAACACTGAAGCTTTCTTT
CDR3 protein: CASSSPSGTVNTEAFF

J gene: TRBJ2-5
clone size: few
V gene: TRBV12-3/TRBV12-4
CDR3 length: 15
D gene: TRBD1
CDR3 DNA: TGTGCCACCGCCCCCACCCACAGGGGCTTAGAGACCCAGTACTTC
CDR3 protein: CATAPTHRGLETQYF

J gene: TRBJ2-6
clone size: many
V gene: TRBV4-1
CDR3 length: 14
D gene: -
CDR3 DNA: TGCGCCAGCAGCCTCAATTCTGGGGCCAACGTCCTGACTTTC
CDR3 protein: CASSLNSGANVLTF

J gene: TRBJ2-1
clone size: few
V gene: TRBV11-1
CDR3 length: 21
D gene: TRBD2
CDR3 DNA: TGTGCCAGCAGCTTATGGCTTGGGACTAGCGGGAGAAGCCGTAGGAACAATGAGCAGTTCTTC
CDR3 protein: CASSLWLGTSGRSRRNNEQFF

J gene: TRBJ2-7
clone size: few
V gene: TRBV5-1
CDR3 length: 14
D gene: TRBD2
CDR3 DNA: TGCGCCAGCAGCTTTACTAGCGGGTCGAACGAGCAGTACTTC
CDR3 protein: CASSFTSGSNEQYF

J gene: TRBJ2-7
clone size: many
V gene: TRBV20-1
CDR3 length: 17
D gene: TRBD2
CDR3 DNA: TGCAGTGCTAGATGGTTTGGTGCGGGAGGGAGTTCCTACGAGCAGTACTTC
CDR3 protein: CSARWFGAGGSSYEQYF

J gene: TRBJ2-7
clone size: few
V gene: TRBV20-1
CDR3 length: 15
D gene: TRBD1
CDR3 DNA: TGCAGTGCTAGAGCCTCCGGGACAGGTCTCTACGAGCAGTACTTC
CDR3 protein: CSARASGTGLYEQYF

J gene: TRBJ2-7
clone size: -
V gene: TRBV5-1
CDR3 length: 14
D gene: -
CDR3 DNA: TGCGCCAGCAGCTTGCGGCAGGAATCCTACGAGCAGTACTTC
CDR3 protein: CASSLRQESYEQYF

J gene: TRBJ2-1
clone size: -
V gene: TRBV5-1
CDR3 length: 17
D gene: TRBD2
CDR3 DNA: TGCGCCAGCAGCTTGGCCGGACTAGCGTCGGGTTCTGGTGAGCAGTTCTTC
CDR3 protein: CASSLAGLASGSGEQFF

J gene: TRBJ2-2
clone size: -
V gene: TRBV7-2
CDR3 length: 14
D gene: TRBD2
CDR3 DNA: TGTGCCAGCAGCTTAGAGATGCGGGAGGCGGAGCTGTTTTTT
CDR3 protein: CASSLEMREAELFF

J gene: TRBJ2-1
clone size: many
V gene: TRBV20-1
CDR3 length: 12
D gene: TRBD2
CDR3 DNA: TGCAGTGCTAGCCCAGCGGGGGATGAGCAGTTCTTC
CDR3 protein: CSASPAGDEQFF

J gene: TRBJ2-4
clone size: few
V gene: TRBV11-2
CDR3 length: 14
D gene: -
CDR3 DNA: TGTGCCAGCAGCTGGACAGCGCCCAAAAACATTCAGTACTTC
CDR3 protein: CASSWTAPKNIQYF